A selection of T cell receptor beta chains follows, all from one sample in a study of beta chain features in type 1 diabetes. Measured with immunoSEQ multiplex PCR; TCRdb has only the in-frame clones, and not every one. This table holds approximately 270,000 clones, 13% to 15% found once. The sequencing sample was made of naive CD4+ T cells from blood. Every receptor here comes from a man aged 25-40 years with type 1 diabetes. The CDR3 runs from the conserved cysteine through the conserved F or W. A D gene is named only where the DNA matches it firmly. Clone sizes are given selectively: once, few, many, or a class where the clone is expanded.

v_call	clone_size	j_call	d_call	cdr3_nt	cdr3_aa
TRBV2	NA	TRBJ2-7	NA	TGTGCCAGCAGAGGGGGTGGCTACGAGCAGTACTTC	CASRGGGYEQYF
TRBV7-8	few	TRBJ1-4	NA	TGTGCCAGCAGCTCTGACAGAAGAAATGAAAAACTGTTTTTT	CASSSDRRNEKLFF
TRBV6-6	few	TRBJ2-7	TRBD1	TGTGCCAGCAGTTATGAGAGACAGGGTATCTACGAGCAGTACTTC	CASSYERQGIYEQYF
TRBV13	few	TRBJ2-7	TRBD2	TGTGCCAGCAGCTTAGGCAGTCTAGCGGGGCGATACTACGAGCAGTACTTC	CASSLGSLAGRYYEQYF
TRBV27	few	TRBJ1-3	NA	TGTGCCAGCAGAACGACAGTCGGCGGAAACACCATATATTTT	CASRTTVGGNTIYF
TRBV9	NA	TRBJ2-3	NA	TGTGCCAGCAGCCCCCTCCCCGGGAGCACAGATACGCAGTATTTT	CASSPLPGSTDTQYF
TRBV4-3	few	TRBJ2-1	TRBD1	TGCGCCAGCAGCCAAGATTTAGGGACAGGGCACGTACGGCAGTTCTTC	CASSQDLGTGHVRQFF
TRBV2	few	TRBJ1-1	NA	TGTGCCACCAGGACTGGATTGAACACTGAAGCTTTCTTT	CATRTGLNTEAFF
TRBV7-7	few	TRBJ2-5	TRBD1	TGTGCTAGCAGCCAGACAGGGGCCCAAGAGACCCAGTACTTC	CASSQTGAQETQYF
TRBV25-1	NA	TRBJ1-2	NA	TGTGCCAGCAGCGGAGGGACCTATGGCTACACCTTC	CASSGGTYGYTF
TRBV20-1	few	TRBJ2-5	NA	TGCAGTGCTAGAGATCGGGAGACCCAGTACTTC	CSARDRETQYF
TRBV18	NA	TRBJ2-1	TRBD1	TGTGCCAGCTCACCACCAACTCCGGGACAGAGCTCCTACAATGAGCAGTTCTTC	CASSPPTPGQSSYNEQFF
TRBV28	few	TRBJ2-1	TRBD2	TGTGCCAGCAGCCCACTAGCGAGAGAGCAGTTCTTC	CASSPLAREQFF
TRBV9	NA	TRBJ2-1	NA	TGTGCCAGCAGCGCCCCAACTACTTTCCTTAACAATGAGCAGTTCTTC	CASSAPTTFLNNEQFF
TRBV29-1	NA	TRBJ1-2	NA	TGCAGCGTTGAAGTCTTGGAGGGTCAAGGCTACACCTTC	CSVEVLEGQGYTF
TRBV9	few	TRBJ1-2	NA	TGTGCCAGCAGCGTAAGCGGGAGTGGCTACACCTTC	CASSVSGSGYTF
TRBV29-1	few	TRBJ2-3	TRBD2	TGCAGCGTTGAAGATCTTACTAGCGGGAGACCCACAGATACGCAGTATTTT	CSVEDLTSGRPTDTQYF
TRBV5-1	NA	TRBJ1-1	NA	TGCGCCAGCAGCTTTGCAGGGCGGGGAAACACTGAAGCTTTCTTT	CASSFAGRGNTEAFF
TRBV9	few	TRBJ2-1	TRBD2	TGTGCCAGCAGCGTGAGCGGGAGCTCCTACAATGAGCAGTTCTTC	CASSVSGSSYNEQFF
TRBV5-1	few	TRBJ2-3	NA	TGCGCCAGCAGCCGCGGGCTGGAGACAGATACGCAGTATTTT	CASSRGLETDTQYF
TRBV10-3	few	TRBJ1-4	TRBD1	TGTGCCTCAGGGACAGGGGTGGATGAAAAACTGTTTTTT	CASGTGVDEKLFF
TRBV7-2	NA	TRBJ2-3	NA	TGTGCCAGCAGCATAGACTTATTTAGCGATACGCAGTATTTT	CASSIDLFSDTQYF
TRBV25-1	few	TRBJ1-5	TRBD1	TGTGCCAGCAGTGGGACAGGTGGCGGTCAGCCCCAGCATTTT	CASSGTGGGQPQHF
TRBV18	NA	TRBJ1-1	NA	TGTGCCAGCTCAATCACATCAGCGAGCACTGAAGCTTTCTTT	CASSITSASTEAFF
TRBV7-3	few	TRBJ2-7	TRBD2	TGTGCCAGCAGTCCGACTAGCGGCTCCTACGAGCAGTACTTC	CASSPTSGSYEQYF
TRBV7-7	NA	TRBJ2-3	TRBD2	TGTGCTAGCAGCTTAGGACTAGCGGGGAACACAGATACGCAGTATTTT	CASSLGLAGNTDTQYF
TRBV4-2	NA	TRBJ2-2	TRBD2	TGTGCCAGCAGCCCCGGACTAGCGGGAGGAACTCGGAACACCGGGGAGCTGTTTTTT	CASSPGLAGGTRNTGELFF
TRBV5-4	few	TRBJ1-4	TRBD1	TGTGCCAGCAGCCGCACAGGGGGTAATGAAAAACTGTTTTTT	CASSRTGGNEKLFF
TRBV11-2	NA	TRBJ2-2	TRBD2	TGTGCCAGCAGCCGAGGGGCCGGGACTAGCGGCGAGACCGGGGAGCTGTTTTTT	CASSRGAGTSGETGELFF
TRBV11-1	NA	TRBJ2-1	NA	TGTGCCAGCAGCCTAAGGGAGAATGAGCAGTTCTTC	CASSLRENEQFF
TRBV11-1	few	TRBJ2-1	NA	TGTGCCAGCAGCTTAGGGCACAACAATGAGCAGTTCTTC	CASSLGHNNEQFF
TRBV29-1	NA	TRBJ1-4	TRBD1	TGCAGCGTTGTGGGGACAGGGCAGGAAAAACTGTTTTTT	CSVVGTGQEKLFF
TRBV7-3	NA	TRBJ2-1	NA	TGTGCCAGCAGCTTATCAGGGTACCACAATGAGCAGTTCTTC	CASSLSGYHNEQFF
TRBV29-1	NA	TRBJ2-3	TRBD1	TGCAGCGCCGCAGACAGGGGGCTGTATACGCAGTATTTT	CSAADRGLYTQYF
TRBV15	few	TRBJ2-3	TRBD1	TGTGCCACCAGCAGAGGCCCCCGGGACAGGGCGTCAGATACGCAGTATTTT	CATSRGPRDRASDTQYF
TRBV25-1	NA	TRBJ2-7	NA	TGTGCCAGCCACGGACTCACTCCCTACGAGCAGTACTTC	CASHGLTPYEQYF
TRBV27	NA	TRBJ2-7	TRBD2	TGTGCCAGCAGCGCCTCGGGACTAACTTCCTACGAGCAGTACTTC	CASSASGLTSYEQYF
TRBV19	NA	TRBJ2-3	NA	TGTGCCAGTAGAGCCTCCGGGGCAGATACGCAGTATTTT	CASRASGADTQYF
TRBV30	NA	TRBJ1-4	NA	TGTGCCTGGATCTCGGGGAGCGGAGAAAAACTGTTTTTT	CAWISGSGEKLFF
TRBV2	few	TRBJ2-7	NA	TGTGCCAGCAGTCGGGACACAGGCGGCGAGCAGTACTTC	CASSRDTGGEQYF
TRBV9	NA	TRBJ1-3	NA	TGTGCCAGCAGCGTAGATGACAACTCTGGAAACACCATATATTTT	CASSVDDNSGNTIYF
TRBV7-2	NA	TRBJ2-1	TRBD2	TGTGCCAGCAGCTTAGTTGGCGGGAGTTCATACAATGAGCAGTTCTTC	CASSLVGGSSYNEQFF
TRBV6-6	few	TRBJ2-7	NA	TGTGCCAGCAGTTACGGGGAGAGAACCTACGAGCAGTACTTC	CASSYGERTYEQYF
TRBV15	once	TRBJ1-3	TRBD1	TGTGCCACCAGCAGAGGGGACAGGGAAGACACCATATATTTT	CATSRGDREDTIYF
TRBV7-8	few	TRBJ2-5	NA	TGTGCCAGCAGCTTACAGAGGAGAGCAGAGACCCAGTACTTC	CASSLQRRAETQYF
TRBV25-1	NA	TRBJ1-4	NA	TGTGCCAGCAGTGAACAGGCAGCCGGGGAACTGTTTTTT	CASSEQAAGELFF
TRBV29-1	few	TRBJ2-5	TRBD2	TGCAGCGTGAATCCAACTAGCGGGAGCCAAGAGACCCAGTACTTC	CSVNPTSGSQETQYF
TRBV6-4	NA	TRBJ2-1	NA	TGTGCCAGCAGTGAGTCCTGGCCAAGCTCCTACAATGAGCAGTTCTTC	CASSESWPSSYNEQFF
TRBV30	few	TRBJ1-1	TRBD1	TGTGCCTGGAGTACATACAGGGGGGACACTGAAGCTTTCTTT	CAWSTYRGDTEAFF
TRBV28	few	TRBJ2-3	NA	TGTGCCAGCAGTCCGGGACTTTTAAAAGGAGATACGCAGTATTTT	CASSPGLLKGDTQYF
TRBV9	NA	TRBJ2-1	TRBD2	TGTGCCAGCAGCACATCTAGCGGGAGCGGGAATGAGCAGTTCTTC	CASSTSSGSGNEQFF
TRBV7-8	NA	TRBJ2-3	NA	TGTGCCAGCAGCCTTAGGATGGGGGGACCAGATACGCAGTATTTT	CASSLRMGGPDTQYF
TRBV5-4	few	TRBJ2-3	TRBD1	TGTGCCAGCTCCCGGGACAGTCACACAGATACGCAGTATTTT	CASSRDSHTDTQYF
TRBV7-9	NA	TRBJ2-1	TRBD2	TGTGCCAGCAGCTTAGGAGCGGGACCATACAATGAGCAGTTCTTC	CASSLGAGPYNEQFF
TRBV28	NA	TRBJ2-6	NA	TGTGCCAGCATCCGAGGGAGCTCTGGGGCCAACGTCCTGACTTTC	CASIRGSSGANVLTF
TRBV28	few	TRBJ1-2	NA	TGTGCCAGCAGTTACTCCGGGACACCGGGGGGCTACACCTTC	CASSYSGTPGGYTF
TRBV9	NA	TRBJ2-3	TRBD2	TGTGCCAGCAGCGTTTCAGCGGGGAGTAGCACAGATACGCAGTATTTT	CASSVSAGSSTDTQYF